This is a list of T cell receptor beta chains from one sample in a study of OX40 agonist ivuxolimab in advanced cancers. Produced via immunoSEQ multiplex PCR; TCRdb's table is partial and in-frame only. Of just under 95,000 clones in the sample, 80% to 90% were seen once. Here the sequenced sample was CD4+ or CD8+ T cells sorted from blood, taken in a trial of the OX40 agonist ivuxolimab. The receptors originated from an adult with an advanced solid tumor such as melanoma, head and neck, liver or kidney cancer. CDR3s include the opening cysteine and the closing phenylalanine or tryptophan. Each record gives: D gene, clone size, J gene, V gene, CDR3 length, CDR3 DNA, CDR3 protein. The D gene is left open where the match is weak. Some rows mark clone size as missing; the rest say once, few, many or name a class of expanded clone.

D gene: NA
clone size: NA
J gene: TRBJ1-2
V gene: TRBV5-1
CDR3 length: 14
CDR3 DNA: TGCGCCAGCAGCTCCGTGAGCCCTAACTATGGCTACACCTTC
CDR3 protein: CASSSVSPNYGYTF

D gene: TRBD1
clone size: once
J gene: TRBJ1-2
V gene: TRBV6-5
CDR3 length: 15
CDR3 DNA: TGTGCCAGCAGTTACTCGAGTTGGACAGGCGATGGCTACACCTTC
CDR3 protein: CASSYSSWTGDGYTF

D gene: NA
clone size: NA
J gene: TRBJ1-1
V gene: TRBV27
CDR3 length: 15
CDR3 DNA: TGTGCCAGCAGACCAATCCGGGACATATACACTGAAGCTTTCTTT
CDR3 protein: CASRPIRDIYTEAFF

D gene: NA
clone size: NA
J gene: TRBJ1-4
V gene: TRBV7-9
CDR3 length: 14
CDR3 DNA: TGTGCCAGCAGCTTAGAAGGGAACGGAGAAAAACTGTTTTTT
CDR3 protein: CASSLEGNGEKLFF

D gene: NA
clone size: NA
J gene: TRBJ2-5
V gene: TRBV7-2
CDR3 length: 14
CDR3 DNA: TGTGCCAGCAGCCAGGGGCCTTCTCGGGAGACCCAGTACTTC
CDR3 protein: CASSQGPSRETQYF

D gene: NA
clone size: NA
J gene: TRBJ1-1
V gene: TRBV18
CDR3 length: 14
CDR3 DNA: TGTGCCAGTCGGACAAGGGGCGATAACACTGAAGCTTTCTTT
CDR3 protein: CASRTRGDNTEAFF

D gene: NA
clone size: NA
J gene: TRBJ2-3
V gene: TRBV6-6
CDR3 length: 14
CDR3 DNA: TGTGCCAGCAGTTATTTGGGGGCATCAGATACGCAGTATTTT
CDR3 protein: CASSYLGASDTQYF

D gene: TRBD1
clone size: NA
J gene: TRBJ2-1
V gene: TRBV30
CDR3 length: 15
CDR3 DNA: TGTGCCTGGAGTGTTGGTAACAGGGGTCACAATGAGCAGTTCTTC
CDR3 protein: CAWSVGNRGHNEQFF

D gene: NA
clone size: NA
J gene: TRBJ1-2
V gene: TRBV30
CDR3 length: 13
CDR3 DNA: TGTGCCTGGACCACAAGTGGGGTTTATGGCTACACCTTC
CDR3 protein: CAWTTSGVYGYTF

D gene: NA
clone size: NA
J gene: TRBJ1-2
V gene: TRBV5-1
CDR3 length: 17
CDR3 DNA: TGCGCCAGCAGCTTGGATACCGTCGGGGCTCAAAGATATGGCTACACCTTC
CDR3 protein: CASSLDTVGAQRYGYTF

D gene: NA
clone size: NA
J gene: TRBJ1-1
V gene: TRBV6-5
CDR3 length: 13
CDR3 DNA: TGTGCCAGCATGGGTTTTGGGAACACTGAAGCTTTCTTT
CDR3 protein: CASMGFGNTEAFF

D gene: NA
clone size: NA
J gene: TRBJ1-2
V gene: TRBV7-2
CDR3 length: 13
CDR3 DNA: TGTGCCAGCAGCCCTCAGGGCGGGGGTGGCTACACCTTC
CDR3 protein: CASSPQGGGGYTF

D gene: NA
clone size: NA
J gene: TRBJ1-2
V gene: TRBV10-1
CDR3 length: 12
CDR3 DNA: TGCGCCAGCAGGGTTTGTGAGAATGGCTACACCTTC
CDR3 protein: CASRVCENGYTF

D gene: NA
clone size: NA
J gene: TRBJ1-5
V gene: TRBV5-8
CDR3 length: 16
CDR3 DNA: TGTGCCAGCAGCATAAACCGGGGCCCTGGCAATCAGCCCCAGCATTTT
CDR3 protein: CASSINRGPGNQPQHF

D gene: TRBD1
clone size: NA
J gene: TRBJ1-2
V gene: TRBV6-1
CDR3 length: 13
CDR3 DNA: TGTGCCAGCAGGACAGGGCTAAACTATGGCTACACCTTC
CDR3 protein: CASRTGLNYGYTF

D gene: NA
clone size: NA
J gene: TRBJ2-7
V gene: TRBV7-6
CDR3 length: 13
CDR3 DNA: TGTGCCAGCACCCCAGTTGGTGGTGGGGAGCAGTACTTC
CDR3 protein: CASTPVGGGEQYF

D gene: NA
clone size: NA
J gene: TRBJ2-2
V gene: TRBV5-4
CDR3 length: 16
CDR3 DNA: TGTGCCAGCAGCTTGGCTCAGGGGGGGGCCAACGGGGAGCTGTTTTTT
CDR3 protein: CASSLAQGGANGELFF

D gene: NA
clone size: NA
J gene: TRBJ1-6
V gene: TRBV19
CDR3 length: 15
CDR3 DNA: TGTGCCAGTAGTGTTGGGGGCGTCTATAATTCACCCCTCCACTTT
CDR3 protein: CASSVGGVYNSPLHF

D gene: NA
clone size: NA
J gene: TRBJ1-4
V gene: TRBV5-5
CDR3 length: 15
CDR3 DNA: TGTGCCAGCAGCCAGGGTAGGCCAACTAATGAAAAACTGTTTTTT
CDR3 protein: CASSQGRPTNEKLFF

D gene: NA
clone size: NA
J gene: TRBJ1-1
V gene: TRBV6-6
CDR3 length: 14
CDR3 DNA: TGTGCCAGCAGACTTGGCCCCAGGGTACCTGAAGCTTTCTTT
CDR3 protein: CASRLGPRVPEAFF

D gene: NA
clone size: NA
J gene: TRBJ1-4
V gene: TRBV11-3
CDR3 length: 17
CDR3 DNA: TGTGCCAGCAGCCTCCTCCCCGTAGACAGGTTGGGGGAAAAACTGTTTTTT
CDR3 protein: CASSLLPVDRLGEKLFF

D gene: TRBD1
clone size: NA
J gene: TRBJ2-3
V gene: TRBV15
CDR3 length: 16
CDR3 DNA: TGTGCCACCAGCAGACGACAGGGTAGAAGCACAGATACGCAGTATTTT
CDR3 protein: CATSRRQGRSTDTQYF

D gene: NA
clone size: NA
J gene: TRBJ2-3
V gene: TRBV5-4
CDR3 length: 13
CDR3 DNA: TGTGCCAGCAGCTCGCTTACCCCAGATACGCAGTATTTT
CDR3 protein: CASSSLTPDTQYF

D gene: NA
clone size: NA
J gene: TRBJ2-7
V gene: TRBV6-1
CDR3 length: 12
CDR3 DNA: TGTGCCAGCAGGACAGGTAGCTACGAGCAGTACTTC
CDR3 protein: CASRTGSYEQYF

D gene: NA
clone size: NA
J gene: TRBJ1-6
V gene: TRBV27
CDR3 length: 14
CDR3 DNA: TGTGCCAGCAGCTCAGGGGTTAGGAATTCACCCCTCCACTTT
CDR3 protein: CASSSGVRNSPLHF

D gene: TRBD2
clone size: few
J gene: TRBJ2-1
V gene: TRBV4-2
CDR3 length: 17
CDR3 DNA: TGTGCCAGCAGCCAAGGTGGGTTTAGCGGGGGTGGCGATGAGCAGTTCTTC
CDR3 protein: CASSQGGFSGGGDEQFF

D gene: TRBD1
clone size: NA
J gene: TRBJ1-6
V gene: TRBV2
CDR3 length: 17
CDR3 DNA: TGTGCCAGCAGTAGGGCTTCCGGACAGGGAGGAGGTTCACCCCTCCACTTT
CDR3 protein: CASSRASGQGGGSPLHF

D gene: NA
clone size: few
J gene: TRBJ1-3
V gene: TRBV9
CDR3 length: 15
CDR3 DNA: TGTGCCAGCAGCCCCGGTAGACAGGACGGAAACACCATATATTTT
CDR3 protein: CASSPGRQDGNTIYF

D gene: NA
clone size: NA
J gene: TRBJ1-1
V gene: TRBV7-9
CDR3 length: 17
CDR3 DNA: TGTGCCAGCAGCTTAGCGCCTGGGCAGAGGGCGAACACTGAAGCTTTCTTT
CDR3 protein: CASSLAPGQRANTEAFF

D gene: TRBD2
clone size: NA
J gene: TRBJ2-7
V gene: TRBV10-3
CDR3 length: 15
CDR3 DNA: TGTGCCACCGAACGCGGGACTAGCGGAAACTACGAGCAGTACTTC
CDR3 protein: CATERGTSGNYEQYF

D gene: TRBD1
clone size: once
J gene: TRBJ1-6
V gene: TRBV9
CDR3 length: 15
CDR3 DNA: TGTGCCAGCAGCGTAGTGGGAGGGGGCAGTTCACCCCTCCACTTT
CDR3 protein: CASSVVGGGSSPLHF

D gene: NA
clone size: NA
J gene: TRBJ2-2
V gene: TRBV4-2
CDR3 length: 15
CDR3 DNA: TGTGCCAGCAGCCAAGTCGTCCGGGGGACCGGGGAGCTGTTTTTT
CDR3 protein: CASSQVVRGTGELFF

D gene: NA
clone size: NA
J gene: TRBJ2-3
V gene: TRBV9
CDR3 length: 15
CDR3 DNA: TGTGCCAGCAGCGTAGCGGCGGGAAACACAGATACGCAGTATTTT
CDR3 protein: CASSVAAGNTDTQYF

D gene: TRBD1
clone size: NA
J gene: TRBJ1-6
V gene: TRBV5-1
CDR3 length: 15
CDR3 DNA: TGCGCCAGCAGCTTGGAGGACAGGAAGGAATCACCCCTCCACTTT
CDR3 protein: CASSLEDRKESPLHF

D gene: TRBD1
clone size: once
J gene: TRBJ1-1
V gene: TRBV18
CDR3 length: 15
CDR3 DNA: TGTGCCAGCTCACCGATCGGACAGGGAGACACTGAAGCTTTCTTT
CDR3 protein: CASSPIGQGDTEAFF

D gene: TRBD1
clone size: NA
J gene: TRBJ2-4
V gene: TRBV18
CDR3 length: 18
CDR3 DNA: TGTGCCAGCTCACCGCCGCCGGGACAGCTACTAGCCAAAAACATTCAGTACTTC
CDR3 protein: CASSPPPGQLLAKNIQYF

D gene: TRBD1
clone size: NA
J gene: TRBJ2-7
V gene: TRBV6-5
CDR3 length: 15
CDR3 DNA: TGTGCCAGCAGTTACTCGAACAGGGGTGACTACGAGCAGTACTTC
CDR3 protein: CASSYSNRGDYEQYF

D gene: NA
clone size: NA
J gene: TRBJ2-3
V gene: TRBV18
CDR3 length: 13
CDR3 DNA: TGTGCCAGCTACGCCTCCCTTCCAGATACGCAGTATTTT
CDR3 protein: CASYASLPDTQYF

D gene: NA
clone size: NA
J gene: TRBJ1-2
V gene: TRBV5-4
CDR3 length: 14
CDR3 DNA: TGTGCCAGCAGCTTGGTGGGCAGGGTGGGAGGCTACACCTTC
CDR3 protein: CASSLVGRVGGYTF

D gene: NA
clone size: NA
J gene: TRBJ1-6
V gene: TRBV4-1
CDR3 length: 14
CDR3 DNA: TGCGCCAGCAGCCAAGTACCGTCGAATTCACCCCTCCACTTT
CDR3 protein: CASSQVPSNSPLHF

D gene: NA
clone size: NA
J gene: TRBJ2-3
V gene: TRBV13
CDR3 length: 16
CDR3 DNA: TGTGCCAGCAGCTATAAGGTCGCTGGGGGGTCAGATACGCAGTATTTT
CDR3 protein: CASSYKVAGGSDTQYF

D gene: TRBD1
clone size: NA
J gene: TRBJ1-1
V gene: TRBV6-5
CDR3 length: 14
CDR3 DNA: TGTGCCAGCAGTTCCGGGACAGGGCCGGCTGAAGCTTTCTTT
CDR3 protein: CASSSGTGPAEAFF

D gene: NA
clone size: NA
J gene: TRBJ1-5
V gene: TRBV27
CDR3 length: 14
CDR3 DNA: TGTGCCAGCAAACGGGCCCGAGAGGGTCAGCCCCAGCATTTT
CDR3 protein: CASKRAREGQPQHF

D gene: TRBD1
clone size: NA
J gene: TRBJ2-2
V gene: TRBV29-1
CDR3 length: 15
CDR3 DNA: TGCAGCGTAACACCCGACAGGGGGAGAGACGGGGAGCTGTTTTTT
CDR3 protein: CSVTPDRGRDGELFF

D gene: NA
clone size: once
J gene: TRBJ1-2
V gene: TRBV30
CDR3 length: 14
CDR3 DNA: TGTGCCTGGAGGTCCCCAAGTCTCAACTATGGCTACACCTTC
CDR3 protein: CAWRSPSLNYGYTF

D gene: NA
clone size: NA
J gene: TRBJ1-2
V gene: TRBV28
CDR3 length: 14
CDR3 DNA: TGTGCCAGCATCACCGCCGGGGCAGGGAATGGCTACACCTTC
CDR3 protein: CASITAGAGNGYTF

D gene: NA
clone size: NA
J gene: TRBJ1-2
V gene: TRBV10-3
CDR3 length: 13
CDR3 DNA: TGTGCCATCAGTGCCGGGAAGAACTATGGCTACACCTTC
CDR3 protein: CAISAGKNYGYTF

D gene: TRBD1
clone size: NA
J gene: TRBJ2-7
V gene: TRBV19
CDR3 length: 14
CDR3 DNA: TGTGCCAGTACACCGGGACAGGGGGCCTACGAGCAGTACTTC
CDR3 protein: CASTPGQGAYEQYF

D gene: TRBD1
clone size: NA
J gene: TRBJ1-1
V gene: TRBV2
CDR3 length: 15
CDR3 DNA: TGTGCCAGCAGTGAAGCGACAGGGAAGAACACTGAAGCTTTCTTT
CDR3 protein: CASSEATGKNTEAFF

D gene: NA
clone size: NA
J gene: TRBJ2-2
V gene: TRBV6-6
CDR3 length: 15
CDR3 DNA: TGTGCCAGCAGGTCTGGGGGCGGGGGTACCGGGGAGCTGTTTTTT
CDR3 protein: CASRSGGGGTGELFF

D gene: TRBD2
clone size: NA
J gene: TRBJ2-1
V gene: TRBV5-4
CDR3 length: 19
CDR3 DNA: TGTGCCAGCAGCTTGGCTGTAGCGGGGGGGCCGGGCTCCTACAATGAGCAGTTCTTC
CDR3 protein: CASSLAVAGGPGSYNEQFF

D gene: NA
clone size: few
J gene: TRBJ2-3
V gene: TRBV5-4
CDR3 length: 13
CDR3 DNA: TGTGCCAGCAGCTTGGGACGGACAGATACGCAGTATTTT
CDR3 protein: CASSLGRTDTQYF

D gene: NA
clone size: NA
J gene: TRBJ1-2
V gene: TRBV7-3
CDR3 length: 13
CDR3 DNA: TGTGCCAGCAGCCGGGACATGGGCTTAGGCTACACCTTC
CDR3 protein: CASSRDMGLGYTF

D gene: TRBD1
clone size: NA
J gene: TRBJ2-5
V gene: TRBV6-5
CDR3 length: 13
CDR3 DNA: TGTGCCAGCAGCCGGGGACAGGCAGAGACCCAGTACTTC
CDR3 protein: CASSRGQAETQYF

D gene: TRBD2
clone size: NA
J gene: TRBJ2-1
V gene: TRBV7-2
CDR3 length: 14
CDR3 DNA: TGTGCCAGCCGCCACGGGGGGGCCTACAATGAGCAGTTCTTC
CDR3 protein: CASRHGGAYNEQFF

D gene: TRBD1
clone size: NA
J gene: TRBJ2-7
V gene: TRBV15
CDR3 length: 18
CDR3 DNA: TGTGCCACCAGCAGAGATCCTCTTCGACAGGGTGGATCCTACGAGCAGTACTTC
CDR3 protein: CATSRDPLRQGGSYEQYF

D gene: TRBD2
clone size: once
J gene: TRBJ2-3
V gene: TRBV5-1
CDR3 length: 16
CDR3 DNA: TGCGCCAGCAGCCTCCTGGCGGGGGGCCTATCAGATACGCAGTATTTT
CDR3 protein: CASSLLAGGLSDTQYF

D gene: NA
clone size: NA
J gene: TRBJ1-5
V gene: TRBV6-4
CDR3 length: 14
CDR3 DNA: TGTGCCGGGTCGGGGGGAGGGAGCAATCAGCCCCAGCATTTT
CDR3 protein: CAGSGGGSNQPQHF

D gene: NA
clone size: NA
J gene: TRBJ2-1
V gene: TRBV7-2
CDR3 length: 14
CDR3 DNA: TGTGCCAGCAGCTTAATCCGGGGGCAGAATGAGCAGTTCTTC
CDR3 protein: CASSLIRGQNEQFF

D gene: NA
clone size: NA
J gene: TRBJ2-7
V gene: TRBV6-5
CDR3 length: 12
CDR3 DNA: TGTGCCAGCGGGAGCGGGACATACGAGCAGTACTTC
CDR3 protein: CASGSGTYEQYF